This T cell receptor (beta chain) appears in the sequencing data of a study of blood T cell repertoires in COVID-19. Study background: The analysed material was cDNA or gDNA that came from T cells, B-cell-depleted T cells, or PBMCs.

Germline-derived CDR1 and CDR2 are SGDLS and YYNGEE. V shed 4 bases and J shed 1 base, with 14 bases lying between them. CDR3 length equals 15 residues. Libraries were prepared by immunoSEQ multiplex PCR; TCRdb keeps only in-frame clonotypes and omits some of them. The sample lists around 300,000 clones; around nine tenths were seen once. The sample comprised PBMCs or T cells enriched from blood (not recorded which). The sequence was collected from a woman aged 30 to 39 who had recovered from COVID-19. J is TRBJ1-1 and V is TRBV9, with a possible D match to TRBD1 (5 bases). The CDR3, as DNA: TGTGCCAGCAGCCCGAGCCCCACAGGGAACACTGAAGCTTTCTTT. Its translation: CASSPSPTGNTEAFF.